These T cell receptor delta chains were read from a single sample in a study of Vδ1+ human thymocytes. TCRdb re-called clones from the multiplex PCR reads via CATT. The sample has about 55,000 delta-chain clones, more than 15% seen once. The specimen sequenced was Vdelta1+ gamma-delta thymocytes from the thymus. The receptors here all came from a boy less than two years old who had congenital heart surgery. CDR3s include the opening cysteine and the closing phenylalanine or tryptophan. Each record gives: V gene, clone size, D gene, J gene, CDR3 protein, CDR3 DNA. D genes are given only for firm matches. Size tells how often a clone was seen (once, few, many) or the class of an expanded clone, and some rows leave it out.

v_gene: TRDV1
abundance: .
d_gene: .
j_gene: TRDJ1
CDR3aa: CALGEILGAYYTDKLIF
CDR3nt: TGTGCTCTTGGGGAGATACTGGGAGCTTATTACACCGATAAACTCATCTTT

v_gene: TRDV1
abundance: .
d_gene: TRDD3
j_gene: TRDJ1
CDR3aa: CAPGGLRDVGDTHPDKLIF
CDR3nt: TGTGCTCCTGGGGGACTTCGGGATGTGGGGGATACGCATCCCGATAAACTCATCTTT

v_gene: TRDV1
abundance: few
d_gene: TRDD3
j_gene: TRDJ1
CDR3aa: CALGSPEALTGGLWTDKLIF
CDR3nt: TGTGCTCTTGGGAGCCCGGAGGCCCTTACTGGGGGATTGTGGACCGATAAACTCATCTTT

v_gene: TRDV1
abundance: .
d_gene: TRDD3
j_gene: TRDJ1
CDR3aa: CALGEPMDLRGMHLGAGLIF
CDR3nt: TGTGCTCTTGGGGAACCAATGGACCTACGGGGGATGCACCTAGGAGCTGGGCTCATCTTT

v_gene: TRDV1
abundance: .
d_gene: TRDD3
j_gene: TRDJ1
CDR3aa: CALGELLFLRGFTGGSYTDKLIF
CDR3nt: TGTGCTCTTGGGGAACTCCTCTTTCTTCGAGGCTTTACTGGGGGATCGTACACCGATAAACTCATCTTT

v_gene: TRDV1
abundance: .
d_gene: TRDD3
j_gene: TRDJ1
CDR3aa: CAIGERGSPGRILWGILYTDKLIF
CDR3nt: TGTGCTATTGGGGAACGAGGTTCCCCGGGGAGGATACTCTGGGGGATACTGTACACCGATAAACTCATCTTT

v_gene: TRDV1
abundance: few
d_gene: TRDD3
j_gene: TRDJ1
CDR3aa: CALGGHHFFPGDTRHPYTDKLIF
CDR3nt: TGTGCTCTTGGGGGGCATCACTTCTTCCCGGGGGATACGCGTCATCCTTACACCGATAAACTCATCTTT

v_gene: TRDV1
abundance: .
d_gene: TRDD3
j_gene: TRDJ1
CDR3aa: CALGELWGIPPLDDKLIF
CDR3nt: TGTGCTCTTGGGGAACTATGGGGGATACCCCCCTTGGACGATAAACTCATCTTT

v_gene: TRDV1
abundance: .
d_gene: .
j_gene: TRDJ1
CDR3aa: CALGEHPFLLGDTDKLIF
CDR3nt: TGTGCTCTTGGGGAGCACCCCTTCCTACTGGGGGATACCGATAAACTCATCTTT

v_gene: TRDV1
abundance: .
d_gene: TRDD3
j_gene: TRDJ1
CDR3aa: CALGELALSFLIGGYAGTDKLIF
CDR3nt: TGTGCTCTTGGGGAACTGGCCCTATCTTTCCTAATTGGGGGATACGCGGGGACCGATAAACTCATCTTT

v_gene: TRDV1
abundance: .
d_gene: TRDD2
j_gene: TRDJ1
CDR3aa: CALGELAGPSYILIF
CDR3nt: TGTGCTCTTGGGGAACTAGCGGGGCCTTCCTACATACTCATCTTT

v_gene: TRDV1
abundance: few
d_gene: TRDD2
j_gene: TRDJ1
CDR3aa: CALGDPVPTVWAYTDKLIF
CDR3nt: TGTGCTCTTGGGGATCCGGTTCCTACGGTCTGGGCCTACACCGATAAACTCATCTTT

v_gene: TRDV1
abundance: .
d_gene: .
j_gene: TRDJ1
CDR3aa: CALGVSTAGDLPQGNKLIF
CDR3nt: TGTGCTCTTGGGGTATCTACCGCGGGGGACCTCCCTCAGGGGAATAAACTCATCTTT

v_gene: TRDV1
abundance: .
d_gene: TRDD3
j_gene: TRDJ1
CDR3aa: CALGELGGYGWIGADKLIF
CDR3nt: TGTGCTCTTGGGGAACTAGGGGGATACGGATGGATCGGCGCCGATAAACTCATCTTT

v_gene: TRDV1
abundance: .
d_gene: .
j_gene: TRDJ1
CDR3aa: CALGDLSPNTDKLIF
CDR3nt: TGTGCTCTTGGGGATCTTTCCCCTAACACCGATAAACTCATCTTT

v_gene: TRDV1
abundance: few
d_gene: TRDD2
j_gene: TRDJ1
CDR3aa: CALGELCLPTLWGSDKLIF
CDR3nt: TGTGCTCTTGGGGAACTCTGCCTTCCTACCCTATGGGGGAGCGATAAACTCATCTTT

v_gene: TRDV1
abundance: .
d_gene: TRDD3
j_gene: TRDJ1
CDR3aa: CALGESLYWGIRATDKLIF
CDR3nt: TGTGCTCTTGGGGAATCTCTGTACTGGGGGATACGGGCAACCGATAAACTCATCTTT

v_gene: TRDV1
abundance: few
d_gene: .
j_gene: TRDJ1
CDR3aa: CALGEPRLYTDKLIF
CDR3nt: TGTGCTCTTGGGGAACCCCGGCTGTACACCGATAAACTCATCTTT

v_gene: TRDV1
abundance: few
d_gene: TRDD3
j_gene: TRDJ1
CDR3aa: CALHRGILGAYTDKLIF
CDR3nt: TGTGCTCTCCATCGAGGGATACTGGGGGCTTACACCGATAAACTCATCTTT

v_gene: TRDV1
abundance: few
d_gene: .
j_gene: TRDJ1
CDR3aa: CALGRGDPPYTDKLIF
CDR3nt: TGTGCTCTTGGGAGGGGGGACCCGCCGTACACCGATAAACTCATCTTT

v_gene: TRDV1
abundance: few
d_gene: .
j_gene: TRDJ1
CDR3aa: CALGLLPKGGDPLKYTDKLIF
CDR3nt: TGTGCTCTTGGACTTCTTCCTAAGGGAGGGGATCCCCTAAAATACACCGATAAACTCATCTTT

v_gene: TRDV1
abundance: few
d_gene: TRDD2
j_gene: TRDJ1
CDR3aa: CALGGRRGHSYLWKDKLIF
CDR3nt: TGTGCTCTTGGGGGGCGCCGGGGTCATTCCTACCTCTGGAAAGATAAACTCATCTTT

v_gene: TRDV1
abundance: few
d_gene: .
j_gene: TRDJ1
CDR3aa: CALVIGPTDKLIF
CDR3nt: TGTGCTCTCGTGATTGGGCCAACCGATAAACTCATCTTT

v_gene: TRDV1
abundance: .
d_gene: .
j_gene: TRDJ1
CDR3aa: CALGEKFFGVLNTDKLIF
CDR3nt: TGTGCTCTTGGGGAAAAATTTTTTGGCGTACTGAACACCGATAAACTCATCTTT

v_gene: TRDV1
abundance: .
d_gene: TRDD3
j_gene: TRDJ1
CDR3aa: CALGEPLGLLRTGGLLYTDKLIF
CDR3nt: TGTGCTCTTGGGGAACCCCTGGGCCTTCTCCGTACTGGGGGCCTCCTTTACACCGATAAACTCATCTTT

v_gene: TRDV2
abundance: few
d_gene: TRDD3
j_gene: TRDJ1
CDR3aa: CACDIRTGDPCTDKLIF
CDR3nt: TGTGCCTGTGACATCCGTACTGGGGACCCGTGCACCGATAAACTCATCTTT

v_gene: TRDV1
abundance: .
d_gene: TRDD3
j_gene: TRDJ1
CDR3aa: CALGRPPTILGDTHSADKLIF
CDR3nt: TGTGCTCTTGGCCGCCCTCCTACCATACTGGGGGATACGCATTCCGCCGATAAACTCATCTTT

v_gene: TRDV1
abundance: .
d_gene: .
j_gene: TRDJ1
CDR3aa: CALGGELHLTDKLIF
CDR3nt: TGTGCTCTTGGGGGAGAACTTCACCTCACCGATAAACTCATCTTT

v_gene: TRDV1
abundance: .
d_gene: .
j_gene: TRDJ1
CDR3aa: CALGELTPRDKLIF
CDR3nt: TGTGCTCTTGGGGAACTGACCCCCCGAGATAAACTCATCTTT

v_gene: TRDV1
abundance: few
d_gene: .
j_gene: TRDJ1
CDR3aa: CALGERVSSFQPRWGITDKLIF
CDR3nt: TGTGCTCTTGGGGAACGTGTCTCTTCCTTCCAACCCCGTTGGGGAATTACCGATAAACTCATCTTT

v_gene: TRDV1
abundance: .
d_gene: TRDD3
j_gene: TRDJ1
CDR3aa: CALEPLPLYWGQNTDKLIF
CDR3nt: TGTGCTCTTGAACCGCTCCCCCTTTACTGGGGGCAAAACACCGATAAACTCATCTTT

v_gene: TRDV1
abundance: .
d_gene: TRDD3
j_gene: TRDJ1
CDR3aa: CALVLRSLGDTPYTAYTDKLIF
CDR3nt: TGTGCTCTTGTGCTTCGGTCACTGGGGGATACGCCATACACCGCGTACACCGATAAACTCATCTTT

v_gene: TRDV1
abundance: few
d_gene: TRDD3
j_gene: TRDJ1
CDR3aa: CALGTFPLGVQYTDKLIF
CDR3nt: TGTGCTCTTGGGACTTTTCCCCTGGGGGTCCAGTACACCGATAAACTCATCTTT

v_gene: TRDV1
abundance: few
d_gene: TRDD3
j_gene: TRDJ1
CDR3aa: CALGEVVSSPYWGIPLRDKLIF
CDR3nt: TGTGCTCTTGGGGAAGTTGTAAGTTCACCATACTGGGGGATACCACTAAGGGATAAACTCATCTTT

v_gene: TRDV1
abundance: .
d_gene: .
j_gene: TRDJ1
CDR3aa: CALGESPLRSTDKLIF
CDR3nt: TGTGCTCTTGGGGAAAGTCCCCTCCGGAGCACCGATAAACTCATCTTT

v_gene: TRDV1
abundance: .
d_gene: TRDD3
j_gene: TRDJ1
CDR3aa: CALGELTTSPWGRPMGSTDKLIF
CDR3nt: TGTGCTCTTGGGGAACTTACTACAAGCCCCTGGGGGCGACCTATGGGGAGCACCGATAAACTCATCTTT

v_gene: TRDV1
abundance: .
d_gene: TRDD3
j_gene: TRDJ1
CDR3aa: CALGERSTGGYARRRNTDKLIF
CDR3nt: TGTGCTCTTGGGGAACGCTCTACTGGGGGATACGCTAGAAGGCGGAACACCGATAAACTCATCTTT

v_gene: TRDV1
abundance: .
d_gene: .
j_gene: TRDJ1
CDR3aa: CALGFRPSPTLPSFRDKLIF
CDR3nt: TGTGCTCTTGGGTTCCGGCCTTCCCCTACGTTACCGAGTTTTCGCGATAAACTCATCTTT

v_gene: TRDV1
abundance: .
d_gene: TRDD3
j_gene: TRDJ1
CDR3aa: CALGELLILYWGSDTDKLIF
CDR3nt: TGTGCTCTTGGGGAACTCCTTATCCTGTACTGGGGGTCGGACACCGATAAACTCATCTTT

v_gene: TRDV1
abundance: .
d_gene: .
j_gene: TRDJ1
CDR3aa: CALGELRLPFHTDKLIF
CDR3nt: TGTGCTCTTGGGGAACTAAGGCTTCCTTTCCACACCGATAAACTCATCTTT

v_gene: TRDV1
abundance: .
d_gene: TRDD3
j_gene: TRDJ1
CDR3aa: CALGVLSLDWGIKGWVHKLIF
CDR3nt: TGTGCTCTTGGGGTCCTCTCCTTGGACTGGGGGATAAAGGGATGGGTTCATAAACTCATCTTT

v_gene: TRDV1
abundance: .
d_gene: TRDD3
j_gene: TRDJ1
CDR3aa: CALGEMLPMYWGMRTDKLIF
CDR3nt: TGTGCTCTTGGGGAAATGCTTCCCATGTACTGGGGGATGAGGACCGATAAACTCATCTTT

v_gene: TRDV1
abundance: .
d_gene: TRDD3
j_gene: TRDJ1
CDR3aa: CALGEGSSGGPYTDKLIF
CDR3nt: TGTGCTCTTGGGGAAGGTTCTTCTGGGGGCCCTTACACCGATAAACTCATCTTT

v_gene: TRDV1
abundance: few
d_gene: TRDD3
j_gene: TRDJ1
CDR3aa: CALGDLGDTRSTDKLIF
CDR3nt: TGTGCTCTTGGGGACCTGGGGGATACGAGGTCCACCGATAAACTCATCTTT

v_gene: TRDV1
abundance: few
d_gene: TRDD3
j_gene: TRDJ1
CDR3aa: CALGELPGPGIRDYTDKLIF
CDR3nt: TGTGCTCTTGGGGAACTACCCGGGCCGGGGATACGCGATTACACCGATAAACTCATCTTT

v_gene: TRDV1
abundance: few
d_gene: TRDD2
j_gene: TRDJ1
CDR3aa: CALGERGPTSYGPGEPLYTDKLIF
CDR3nt: TGTGCTCTTGGGGAACGAGGCCCGACTTCCTACGGTCCGGGGGAGCCCCTTTACACCGATAAACTCATCTTT

v_gene: TRDV1
abundance: few
d_gene: .
j_gene: TRDJ1
CDR3aa: CALGELPIPYKVYTDKLIF
CDR3nt: TGTGCTCTTGGGGAACTCCCCATTCCCTACAAAGTGTACACCGATAAACTCATCTTT

v_gene: TRDV1
abundance: few
d_gene: TRDD3
j_gene: TRDJ1
CDR3aa: CALGELGTPYWGLFTDKLIF
CDR3nt: TGTGCTCTTGGGGAACTTGGCACCCCGTACTGGGGGTTGTTCACCGATAAACTCATCTTT

v_gene: TRDV1
abundance: few
d_gene: .
j_gene: TRDJ1
CDR3aa: CALGEIFLPFPPGGTNDKLIF
CDR3nt: TGTGCTCTTGGGGAGATCTTCCTACCCTTCCCTCCTGGGGGAACTAACGATAAACTCATCTTT

v_gene: TRDV2
abundance: few
d_gene: .
j_gene: TRDJ1
CDR3aa: CACDLLYRGHHYRYKLIF
CDR3nt: TGTGCCTGTGACCTCCTTTACCGGGGACATCATTACCGATATAAACTCATCTTT

v_gene: TRDV1
abundance: .
d_gene: .
j_gene: TRDJ1
CDR3aa: CALGEPSYRGYPVRPSYTDKLIF
CDR3nt: TGTGCTCTTGGGGAGCCTTCCTACAGGGGATACCCCGTTCGTCCGTCGTACACCGATAAACTCATCTTT

v_gene: TRDV1
abundance: few
d_gene: .
j_gene: TRDJ1
CDR3aa: CALGDDHRSYSSGGSLIF
CDR3nt: TGTGCTCTTGGGGACGACCACCGTTCCTACAGCTCGGGGGGATCACTCATCTTT

v_gene: TRDV1
abundance: .
d_gene: TRDD3
j_gene: TRDJ1
CDR3aa: CALGKLLTFLYPAGGYDSADKLIF
CDR3nt: TGTGCTCTTGGGAAGTTACTAACCTTTCTATACCCGGCTGGGGGATACGACTCCGCCGATAAACTCATCTTT

v_gene: TRDV1
abundance: few
d_gene: .
j_gene: TRDJ1
CDR3aa: CALGESDFLSYVGGIVYTDKLIF
CDR3nt: TGTGCTCTTGGGGAATCAGACTTCCTATCTTACGTCGGGGGGATAGTTTACACCGATAAACTCATCTTT

v_gene: TRDV1
abundance: .
d_gene: TRDD3
j_gene: TRDJ1
CDR3aa: CALGEVLLGDPTDKLIF
CDR3nt: TGTGCTCTTGGGGAAGTATTACTGGGGGATCCCACCGATAAACTCATCTTT